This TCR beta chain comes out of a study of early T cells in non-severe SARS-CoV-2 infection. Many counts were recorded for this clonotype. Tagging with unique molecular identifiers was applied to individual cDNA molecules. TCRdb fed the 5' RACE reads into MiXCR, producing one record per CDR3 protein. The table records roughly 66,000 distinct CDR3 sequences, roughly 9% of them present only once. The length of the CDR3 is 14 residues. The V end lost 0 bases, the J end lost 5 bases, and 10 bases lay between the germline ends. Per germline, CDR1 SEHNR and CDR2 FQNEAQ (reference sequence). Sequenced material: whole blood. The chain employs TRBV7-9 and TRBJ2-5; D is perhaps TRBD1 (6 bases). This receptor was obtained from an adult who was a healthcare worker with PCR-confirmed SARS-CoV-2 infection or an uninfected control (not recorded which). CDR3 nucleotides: TGTGCCAGCAGCTTAGCGTTGGGGGCGGAGACCCAGTACTTC. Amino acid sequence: CASSLALGAETQYF.